The clone carrying this TCR beta chain was counted only a few times. Its target is unknown. V gave up 4 bases and J gave up 3 bases, with 10 bases separating them. Germline CDR1 and CDR2: MNHEY and SMNVEV (reference sequence). This CDR3 contains 14 residues. This sample is drawn from a study of response to subunit inactivated influenza vaccine. General study results and limits: Authors suggested each seasonal flu vaccination may recruit only limited numbers of new T cells.

Using its own MiXCR run on the RT-PCR reads, TCRdb lists one record per CDR3 protein. Of 650,000 to 800,000 distinct CDR3 sequences in the sample, about 14% were seen once. The input for sequencing was PBMCs from blood, taken 14 days before vaccination. The chain couples TRBV27 to TRBJ2-1; maybe TRBD1 (7 bases). The clonotype comes from a man between 45 and 60 years old who received an inactivated influenza vaccine. CDR3 region: CASSSGGFYNEQFF. DNA of the CDR3: TGTGCCAGCAGTTCAGGGGGGTTCTACAATGAGCAGTTCTTC.